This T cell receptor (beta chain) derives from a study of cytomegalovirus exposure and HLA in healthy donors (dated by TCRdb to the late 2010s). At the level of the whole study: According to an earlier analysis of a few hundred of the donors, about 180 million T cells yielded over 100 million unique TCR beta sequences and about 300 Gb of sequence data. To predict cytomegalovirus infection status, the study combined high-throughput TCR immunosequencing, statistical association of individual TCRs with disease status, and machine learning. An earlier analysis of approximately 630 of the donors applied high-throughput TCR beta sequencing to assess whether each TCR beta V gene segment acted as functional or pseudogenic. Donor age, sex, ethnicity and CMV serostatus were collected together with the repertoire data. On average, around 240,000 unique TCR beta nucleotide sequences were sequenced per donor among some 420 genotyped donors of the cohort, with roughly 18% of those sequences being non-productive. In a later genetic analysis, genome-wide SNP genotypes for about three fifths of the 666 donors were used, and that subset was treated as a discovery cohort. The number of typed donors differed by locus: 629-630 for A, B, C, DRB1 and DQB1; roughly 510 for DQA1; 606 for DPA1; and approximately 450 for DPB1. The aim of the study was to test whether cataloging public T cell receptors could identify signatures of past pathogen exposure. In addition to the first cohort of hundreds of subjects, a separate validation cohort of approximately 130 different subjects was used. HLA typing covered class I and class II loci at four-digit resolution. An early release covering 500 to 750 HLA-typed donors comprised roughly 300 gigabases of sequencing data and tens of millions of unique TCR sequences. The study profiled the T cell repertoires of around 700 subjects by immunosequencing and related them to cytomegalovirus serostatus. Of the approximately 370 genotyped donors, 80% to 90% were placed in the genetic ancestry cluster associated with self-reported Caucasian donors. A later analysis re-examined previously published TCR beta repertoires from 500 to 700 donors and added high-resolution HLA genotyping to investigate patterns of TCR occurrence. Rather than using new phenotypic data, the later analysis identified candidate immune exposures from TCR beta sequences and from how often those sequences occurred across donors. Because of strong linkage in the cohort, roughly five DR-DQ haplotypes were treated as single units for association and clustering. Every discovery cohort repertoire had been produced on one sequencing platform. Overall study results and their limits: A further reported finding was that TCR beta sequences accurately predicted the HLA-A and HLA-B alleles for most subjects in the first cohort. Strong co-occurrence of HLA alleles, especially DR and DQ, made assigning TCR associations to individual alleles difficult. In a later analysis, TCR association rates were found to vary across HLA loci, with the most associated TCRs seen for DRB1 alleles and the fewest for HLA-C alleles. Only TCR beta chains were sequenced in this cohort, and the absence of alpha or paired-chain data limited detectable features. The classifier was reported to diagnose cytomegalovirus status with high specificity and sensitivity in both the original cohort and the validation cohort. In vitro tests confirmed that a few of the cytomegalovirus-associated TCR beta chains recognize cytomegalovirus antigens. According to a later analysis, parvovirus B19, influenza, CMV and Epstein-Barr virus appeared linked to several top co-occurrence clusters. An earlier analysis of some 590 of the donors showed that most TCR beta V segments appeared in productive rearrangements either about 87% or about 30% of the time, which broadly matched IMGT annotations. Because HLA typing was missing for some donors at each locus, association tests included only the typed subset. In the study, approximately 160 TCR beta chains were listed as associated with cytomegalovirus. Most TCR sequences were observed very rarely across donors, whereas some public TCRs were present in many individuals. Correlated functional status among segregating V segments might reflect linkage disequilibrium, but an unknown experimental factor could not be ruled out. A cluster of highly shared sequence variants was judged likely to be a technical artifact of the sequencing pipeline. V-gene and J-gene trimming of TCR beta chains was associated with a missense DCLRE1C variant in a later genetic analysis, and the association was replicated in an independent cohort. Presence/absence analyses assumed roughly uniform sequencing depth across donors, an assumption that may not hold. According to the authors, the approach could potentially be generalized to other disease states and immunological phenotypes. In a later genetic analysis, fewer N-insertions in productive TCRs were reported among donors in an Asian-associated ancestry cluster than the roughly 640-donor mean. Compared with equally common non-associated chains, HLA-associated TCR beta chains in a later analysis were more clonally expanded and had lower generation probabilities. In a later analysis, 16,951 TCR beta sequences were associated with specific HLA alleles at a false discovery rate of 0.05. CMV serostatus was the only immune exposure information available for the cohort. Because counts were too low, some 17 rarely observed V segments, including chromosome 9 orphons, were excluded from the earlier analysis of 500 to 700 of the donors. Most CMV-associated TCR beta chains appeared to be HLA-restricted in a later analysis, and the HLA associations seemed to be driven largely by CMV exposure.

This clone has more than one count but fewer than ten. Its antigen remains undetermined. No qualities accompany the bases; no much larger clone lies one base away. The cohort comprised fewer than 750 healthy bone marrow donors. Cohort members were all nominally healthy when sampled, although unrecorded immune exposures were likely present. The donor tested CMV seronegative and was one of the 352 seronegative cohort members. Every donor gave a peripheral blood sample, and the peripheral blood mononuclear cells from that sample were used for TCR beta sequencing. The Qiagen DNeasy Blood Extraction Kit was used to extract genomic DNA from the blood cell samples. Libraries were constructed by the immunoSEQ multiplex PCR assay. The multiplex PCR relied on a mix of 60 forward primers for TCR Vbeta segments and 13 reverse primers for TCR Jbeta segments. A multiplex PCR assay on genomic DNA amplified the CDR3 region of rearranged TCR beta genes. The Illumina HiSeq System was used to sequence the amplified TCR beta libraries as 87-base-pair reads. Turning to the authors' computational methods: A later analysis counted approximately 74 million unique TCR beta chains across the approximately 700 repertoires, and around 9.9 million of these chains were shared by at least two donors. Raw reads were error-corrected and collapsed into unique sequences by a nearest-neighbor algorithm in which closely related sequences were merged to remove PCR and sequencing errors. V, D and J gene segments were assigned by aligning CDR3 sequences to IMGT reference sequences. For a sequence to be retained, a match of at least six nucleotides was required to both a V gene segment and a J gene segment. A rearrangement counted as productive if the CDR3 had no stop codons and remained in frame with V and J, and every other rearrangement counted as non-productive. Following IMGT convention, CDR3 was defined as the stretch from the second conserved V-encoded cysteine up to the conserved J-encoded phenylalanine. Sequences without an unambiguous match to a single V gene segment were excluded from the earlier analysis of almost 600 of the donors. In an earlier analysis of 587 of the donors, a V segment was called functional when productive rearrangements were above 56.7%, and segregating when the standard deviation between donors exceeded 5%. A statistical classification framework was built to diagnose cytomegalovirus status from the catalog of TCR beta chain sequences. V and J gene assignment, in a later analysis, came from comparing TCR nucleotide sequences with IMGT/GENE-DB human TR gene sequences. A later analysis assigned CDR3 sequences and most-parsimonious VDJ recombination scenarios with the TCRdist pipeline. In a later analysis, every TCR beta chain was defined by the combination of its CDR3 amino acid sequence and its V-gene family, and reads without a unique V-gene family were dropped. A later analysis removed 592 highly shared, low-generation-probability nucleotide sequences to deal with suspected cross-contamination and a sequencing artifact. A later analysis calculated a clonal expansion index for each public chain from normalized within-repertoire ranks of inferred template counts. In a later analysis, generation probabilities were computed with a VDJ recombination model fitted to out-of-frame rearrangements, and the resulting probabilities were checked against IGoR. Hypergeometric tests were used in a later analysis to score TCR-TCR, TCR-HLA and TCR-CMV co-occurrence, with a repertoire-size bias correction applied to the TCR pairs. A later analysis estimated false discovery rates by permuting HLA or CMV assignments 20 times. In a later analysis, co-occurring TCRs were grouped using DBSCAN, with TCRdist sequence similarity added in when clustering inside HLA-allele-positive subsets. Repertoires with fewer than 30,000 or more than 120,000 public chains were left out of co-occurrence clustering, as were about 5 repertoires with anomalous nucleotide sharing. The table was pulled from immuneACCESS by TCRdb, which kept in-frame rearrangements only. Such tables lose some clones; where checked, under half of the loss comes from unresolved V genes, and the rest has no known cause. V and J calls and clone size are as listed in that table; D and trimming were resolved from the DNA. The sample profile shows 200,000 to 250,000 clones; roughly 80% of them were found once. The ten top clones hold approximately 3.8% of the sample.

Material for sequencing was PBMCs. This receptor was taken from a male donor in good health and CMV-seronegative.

The CDR3: CASSLLLADGDEQFF. At the DNA level, the sequence is TGTGCCAGCAGCTTACTCTTGGCTGACGGGGATGAGCAGTTCTTC. The chain joins TRBV11-2 to TRBJ2-1, with TRBD2 tentatively as D gene (5 bases match). CDR3 length: 15 amino acids, cysteine to phenylalanine. The entry retains the CDR3 DNA only, 45 bases that are in frame from base 1. The germline V gene provides CDR1 SGHAT and CDR2 FQNNGV. The trim is 2 bases for V and 8 bases for J, with a gap of 16 bases between the germline ends.